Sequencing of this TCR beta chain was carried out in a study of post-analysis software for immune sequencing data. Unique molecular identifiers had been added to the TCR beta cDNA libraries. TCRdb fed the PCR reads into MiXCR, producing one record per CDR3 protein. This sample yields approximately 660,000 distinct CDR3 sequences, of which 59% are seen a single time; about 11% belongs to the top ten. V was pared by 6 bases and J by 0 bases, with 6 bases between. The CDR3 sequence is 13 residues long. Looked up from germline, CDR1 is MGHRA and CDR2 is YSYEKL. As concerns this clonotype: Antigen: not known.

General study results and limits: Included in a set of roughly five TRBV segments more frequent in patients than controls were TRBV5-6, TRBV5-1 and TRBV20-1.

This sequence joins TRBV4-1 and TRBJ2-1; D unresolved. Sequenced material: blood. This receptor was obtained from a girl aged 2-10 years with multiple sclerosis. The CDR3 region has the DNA TGCGCCAGCAGTTCCTACTCCTACAATGAGCAGTTCTTC. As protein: CASSSYSYNEQFF.